This passage covers 3 T cell receptor beta chains from one sample sequenced in a study of vaccination and CD4 T cells after COVID-19. Sequenced with the Oncomine TCR Beta short-read assay was DNA taken from cultured CD4+ T cells. One entry per CDR3 protein results from TCRdb running MiXCR on the PCR reads. The table includes around 19,000 distinct CDR3 sequences, roughly 49% detected once. The treatment here: approximately 9-day PBMC culture with coronavirus spike peptide pools or control peptides (ViraFEST assay). These receptors have no identified antigens. This specimen was CD4+ T cells from blood, cultured in vitro, taken before SARS-CoV-2 vaccination. These receptors originate from a human donor who had recovered from COVID-19.

The chain employs TRBV11-2 and TRBJ2-3, with a weak D call TRBD2 (6 bases). The CDR3 loop spans 13 amino acids. The germline V gene has CDR1 SGHAT and CDR2 FQNNGV. The V and J ends lost 2 bases and 6 bases respectively, with 9 bases between them. The CDR3 nucleotides are TGTGCCAGCAGCTTACAAAGCGGGGATACGCAGTATTTT. The encoded protein is CASSLQSGDTQYF. The full variable domain, rest sourced from reference TRBV11-2 and TRBJ2-3, is EAGVAQSPRYKIIEKRQSVAFWCNPISGHATLYWYQQILGQGPKLLIQFQNNGVVDDSQLPKDRFSAERLKGVDSTLKIQPAKLEDSAVYLCASSLQSGDTQYFGPGTRLTVL.

V usage is TRBV28 and J usage is TRBJ1-1, with D maybe TRBD1 (5 bases). CDR1 MDHEN and CDR2 SYDVKM come from the germline V gene. This CDR3 is built from 14 residues. V dropped 6 bases and J dropped 1 base, with 12 bases sitting between them. The chain's CDR3 is CASRPGTGNTEAFF. CDR3 DNA: TGTGCCAGCAGACCAGGCACAGGGAACACTGAAGCTTTCTTT. Complete variable domain (other parts from reference TRBV28 and TRBJ1-1): DVKVTQSSRYLVKRTGEKVFLECVQDMDHENMFWYRQDPGLGLRLIYFSYDVKMKEKGDIPEGYSVSREKKERFSLILESASTNQTSMYLCASRPGTGNTEAFFGQGTRLTVV.

Concerning this clonotype: One junction end does not reproduce the germline sequence, and a read error may be involved. This rearrangement joins TRBV27 to TRBJ1-6; D gene ambiguous. The CDR3 runs to 16 residues. Per germline, CDR1 MNHEY and CDR2 SMNVEV (reference sequence). The CDR3 is CASSLSGGLHNSSLHF. The DNA for the CDR3 is TGTGCCAGCAGTTTATCAGGAGGGCTCCATAATTCATCCCTCCACTTT.